This TCR beta chain originates from a study of blood T cell repertoires in COVID-19. Clones were read by immunoSEQ multiplex PCR, and TCRdb kept only the in-frame ones, dropping some. The sample has about 220,000 clones, 80% to 85% seen once. Germline CDR1 and CDR2: MGHRA and YSYEKL. The CDR3 is 16 amino acids. The V and J ends lost 3 bases and 3 bases, in that order; junction bases with no gene match: 4. The sequence came from a man aged 25-45 years with active or convalescent COVID-19. The rearrangement links TRBV4-1 to TRBJ2-2, with 10 positions matching TRBD1. What was sequenced was peripheral blood. The DNA of the CDR3 is TGCGCCAGCAGCCAGAGCGGGACAGGGGACACCGGGGAGCTGTTTTTT. It codes for CASSQSGTGDTGELFF.